This T cell receptor beta chain came from a study of patients and donors after allogeneic stem cell transplantation. Each CDR3 protein gets one entry after TCRdb re-called the RT-PCR reads with MiXCR. The sample contains hundreds of thousands of distinct CDR3 sequences, roughly 17% of which appear only once. This clonotype was detected many times. The sample consisted of blood, either unsorted or a sorted T cell fraction (not recorded which). The receptor comes from a human donor who was either an allogeneic HSCT recipient or a stem cell or donor lymphocyte infusion donor (not recorded which). It is not recorded whose cells these are; they may come from a transplant donor.

CDR3 DNA: TGTGCCAGCTCACCACCGAACAGGGGTGAAGCTTTCTTT. Translation gives CASSPPNRGEAFF. The V and J genes are TRBV6-6 and TRBJ1-1; 7 bases are a match to TRBD1. Unmatched junction bases numbered 10, after V lost 8 bases and J lost 7 bases. The CDR3 length is 13 residues. Germline V gives CDR1 MNHNY, CDR2 SVGAGI (reference sequence).